The T cell receptor beta chain under discussion was sequenced for a study of blood T cell repertoires in COVID-19. V lost 6 bases and J lost 2; bases outside the gene matches: 7. Germline V lookup: CDR1 SNHLY, CDR2 FYNNEI. This CDR3 has 16 amino acids. The assay was immunoSEQ multiplex PCR, and TCRdb's table has in-frame clones only and misses some. The data contain 160,000 or so clones, 81% of them singletons. This receptor was identified in a woman aged 40 to 50 with acute COVID-19. Sequencing used PBMCs or T cells enriched from blood (not recorded which). The chain carries TRBV2 and TRBJ2-5, with 12 bases matching TRBD2. Here the CDR3 reads CASRSLTSGSQETQYF. The CDR3, as DNA: TGTGCCAGCAGATCTTTGACTAGCGGGAGTCAAGAGACCCAGTACTTC.